The clone carrying this T cell receptor (beta chain) occurred a few times. This sample is drawn from a study of CD8 T cells in ankylosing spondylitis. Via MiXCR, TCRdb re-called the 5' RACE reads, giving one row per CDR3 protein. Of about 340,000 distinct CDR3 sequences in the sample, roughly 14% were seen once. Deletions cut 2 bases from V and 5 bases from J, with 12 bases between. The CDR3 loop spans 14 amino acids. Germline loops: CDR1 SGHRS, CDR2 YFSETQ. This chain joins TRBV5-1 and TRBJ2-3, with D maybe TRBD1 (6 bases). This TCR came from a male donor with ankylosing spondylitis or in good health (not recorded which). Sequenced: blood, either unsorted or a sorted T cell fraction (not recorded which). CDR3 sequence reads: CASSFGTIGDTQYF. The CDR3 DNA is TGCGCCAGCAGCTTCGGGACAATAGGAGATACGCAGTATTTT.